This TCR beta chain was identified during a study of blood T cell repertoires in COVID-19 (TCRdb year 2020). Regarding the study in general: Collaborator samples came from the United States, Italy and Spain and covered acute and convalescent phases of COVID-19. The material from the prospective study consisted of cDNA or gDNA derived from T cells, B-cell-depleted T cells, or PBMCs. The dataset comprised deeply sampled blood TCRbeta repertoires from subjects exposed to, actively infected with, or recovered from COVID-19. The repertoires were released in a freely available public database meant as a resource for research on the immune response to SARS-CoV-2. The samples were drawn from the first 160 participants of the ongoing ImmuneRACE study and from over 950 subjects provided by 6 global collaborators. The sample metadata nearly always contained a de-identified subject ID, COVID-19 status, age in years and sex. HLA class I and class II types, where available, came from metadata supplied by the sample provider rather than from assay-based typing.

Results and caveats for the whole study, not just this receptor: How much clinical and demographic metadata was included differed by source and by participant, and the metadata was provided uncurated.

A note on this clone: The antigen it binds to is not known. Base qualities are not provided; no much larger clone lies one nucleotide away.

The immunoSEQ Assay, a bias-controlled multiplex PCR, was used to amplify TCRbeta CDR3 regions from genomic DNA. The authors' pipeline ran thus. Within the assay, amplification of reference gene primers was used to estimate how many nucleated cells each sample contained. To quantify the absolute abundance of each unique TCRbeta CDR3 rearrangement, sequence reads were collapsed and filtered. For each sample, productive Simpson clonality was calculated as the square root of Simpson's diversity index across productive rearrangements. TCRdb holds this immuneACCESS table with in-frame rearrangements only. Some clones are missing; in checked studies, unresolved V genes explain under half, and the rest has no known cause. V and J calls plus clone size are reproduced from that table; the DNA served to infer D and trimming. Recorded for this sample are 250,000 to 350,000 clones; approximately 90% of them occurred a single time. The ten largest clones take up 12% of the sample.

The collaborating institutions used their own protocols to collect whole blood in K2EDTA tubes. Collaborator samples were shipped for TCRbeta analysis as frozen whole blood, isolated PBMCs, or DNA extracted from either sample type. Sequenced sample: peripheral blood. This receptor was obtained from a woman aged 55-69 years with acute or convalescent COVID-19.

For the CDR3, the sequence is CASSPNRARRLNSPLHF. Here is the DNA: TGTGCCAGCTCCCCGAATAGAGCTAGGCGTCTTAATTCACCCCTCCACTTT. The chain employs TRBV18 and TRBJ1-6, with no reliable assignment of the D segment. The CDR3 holds 17 amino acids from the cysteine to the phenylalanine. The kept DNA is CDR3 alone, 51 bases in frame from the first base. The germline V gene gives CDR1 as KGHSH and CDR2 as LQKENI. The trim is 6 bases for V and 6 bases for J, with a gap of 21 bases between the germline ends.